This TCR beta chain stems from a study of identical twins. Notes on the study in general: Invariant MAIT and iNKT cells are populations that could partly confound zero-insertion analyses. Researchers reported excess low generation probability among twin-shared out-of-frame alpha sequences.

Template switching supplied a universal primer site; unique molecular identifiers were carried on the cDNA. A single record per CDR3 protein comes from TCRdb applying MiXCR to the 5' RACE reads. The table includes roughly 250,000 distinct CDR3 sequences, around 15% detected once. Germline CDR1 is SGHTA and CDR2 is FQGNSA. V lost 0 bases to trimming and J lost 7 bases, with 12 bases between them. This CDR3 has 15 residues. Every donor was a healthy Caucasian. This clonotype came up many times. What it binds is not known. The chain combines TRBV7-2 with TRBJ2-2; D might be TRBD2 (5 bases). The sample taken for sequencing was memory (CD45RO+) T cells sorted from blood. The sequence came from a woman between 18 and 29 years old in good health. The CDR3 reads CASSLAGARHGELFF. The DNA for the CDR3 is TGTGCCAGCAGCTTAGCGGGAGCTAGACACGGGGAGCTGTTTTTT. The full variable domain, rest sourced from reference TRBV7-2 and TRBJ2-2, is GAGVSQSPSNKVTEKGKDVELRCDPISGHTALYWYRQSLGQGLEFLIYFQGNSAPDKSGLPSDRFSAERTGGSVSTLTIQRTQQEDSAVYLCASSLAGARHGELFFGEGSRLTVL.